These 22 T cell receptor beta chains share one sample of origin, sequenced in a study of blood T cells in healthy people across ages. A sample-barcoded 5' primer and a J-beta primer mix were used in a second PCR of about 7 to 12 cycles. TCRdb called the 5' RACE reads again in MiXCR, with one record for every CDR3 protein. The sample shows 1.5 million to 2 million distinct CDR3 sequences, 49% of them seen only once. The source material was blood. The receptors shown here come from a woman aged 40 to 49 in good health.

In this sample, this clonotype turned up once. This chain uses TRBV4-2 with TRBJ2-5; TRBD1 agrees at 7 bases. There are 15 residues in the CDR3. Germline V lookup: CDR1 LGHNA, CDR2 YNFKEQ. Losses at the gene ends were 0 bases for V and 11 bases for J; bases not matched to a gene: 12. The DNA for the CDR3 is TGTGCCAGCAGCCAAGACCTTAGACAGGGCAATGAGCAGTACTTC. Protein product: CASSQDLRQGNEQYF.

As to this clonotype: At one boundary the junction diverges from the germline segment, which might be a read error. The V and J genes are TRBV12-3 or TRBV12-4 and TRBJ2-4, with D tentatively TRBD1 (6 bases). There are 18 residues in the CDR3. CDR3 sequence reads: CACSTHDRSMTAKNIQYF. CDR3 coding DNA: TGTGCCTGCAGCACGCATGACAGGAGCATGACGGCCAAAAACATTCAGTACTTC.

This clonotype has more than one count but fewer than ten. V and J are TRBV7-9 and TRBJ2-7; tentatively, D is TRBD1 (6 bases). Trimming cost V 4 bases and J 1 base, with 17 bases left between them. The CDR3 spans 16 residues. CDR1 is SEHNR and CDR2 is FQNEAQ in the germline V gene (reference sequence). CDR3 protein: CASSSPGQGLSYEQYF. In nucleotides, the CDR3 is TGTGCCAGCAGCTCGCCCGGGCAGGGGTTGTCCTACGAGCAGTACTTC. The whole variable domain, filled in from reference TRBV7-9 and TRBJ2-7, reads DTGVSQNPRHKITKRGQNVTFRCDPISEHNRLYWYRQTLGQGPEFLTYFQNEAQLEKSRLLSDRFSAERPKGSFSTLEIQRTEQGDSAMYLCASSSPGQGLSYEQYFGPGTRLTVT.

The gene calls are TRBV15 and TRBJ1-2; D not resolved. Germline values: CDR1 LNHNV, CDR2 YYDKDF (reference sequence). The CDR3 loop spans 12 amino acids. The V and J ends lost 6 bases and 8 bases respectively, with 13 bases between them. CDR3 amino acids: CATRPGNHGYTF. CDR3 DNA sequence: TGTGCCACCAGGCCCGGGAACCACGGCTACACCTTC.

This clonotype has just one count. The rearrangement links TRBV29-1 to TRBJ1-2; the match to TRBD1 covers 7 bases. CDR3 length: 15 residues. Per the germline V gene, CDR1 is SQVTM and CDR2 is ANQGSEA. J was trimmed by 0 bases and V by 5 bases; bases with no gene match: 9. The CDR3: CSVNDRDRPNYGYTF. The CDR3, as DNA: TGCAGCGTTAACGACCGGGACAGACCTAACTATGGCTACACCTTC. Looking up the rest from reference TRBV29-1 and TRBJ1-2 gives the full variable domain: SAVISQKPSRDICQRGTSLTIQCQVDSQVTMMFWYRQQPGQSLTLIATANQGSEATYESGFVIDKFPISRPNLTFSTLTVSNMSPEDSSIYLCSVNDRDRPNYGYTFGSGTRLTVV.

The J gene is TRBJ1-6, the V gene TRBV7-2; 7 nucleotides match TRBD1. In germline, CDR1 is SGHTA, CDR2 FQGNSA. The V segment lost 8 bases and the J segment 9 bases; nucleotides outside the gene matches: 10. The CDR3 has 14 residues. CDR3 bases: TGTGCCAGCTCGGAGGGGGCCCCCGGTTCACCCCTCCACTTT. Its protein is CASSEGAPGSPLHF.

The V and J genes are TRBV6-2 or TRBV6-3 and TRBJ1-1, with D unresolved. This CDR3 region has 12 residues. Trimming cost V 5 bases and J 5 bases, with 9 bases left between them. Germline V gene sequence: CDR1 MNHEY, CDR2 SVGEGT. The CDR3 DNA follows: TGTGCCAGCAGTCAGATTGGGACTGAAGCTTTCTTT. Encoded protein: CASSQIGTEAFF.

The chain has TRBV6-4 and TRBJ2-3; D assignment may be TRBD1 or TRBD2 (6 bases each). Per germline, CDR1 MRHNA and CDR2 SNTAGT. The CDR3 length is 17 residues. The ends were cut back, 4 bases at V and 6 bases at J, with 23 bases in the middle. Written as DNA, the CDR3 is TGTGCCAGCAGTGGGAGGGGCGGAGGTCTGGGGGCGGATACGCAGTATTTT. The encoded protein is CASSGRGGGLGADTQYF.

The chain has TRBV6-5 and TRBJ2-3; D gene ambiguous. V gave up 0 bases and J gave up 5 bases, with 6 bases separating them. The CDR3 totals 13 residues. Germline loops: CDR1 MNHEY, CDR2 SVGAGI. CDR3 loop: CASSYSILDTQYF. The CDR3 region has the DNA TGTGCCAGCAGTTACTCGATACTAGATACGCAGTATTTT.

The V gene is TRBV5-6, the J gene TRBJ1-2; D may be TRBD1 (5 bases). Germline CDR1 SGHDT, CDR2 YYEEEE. The CDR3 runs 16 residues. V dropped 8 bases and J dropped 1 base, with 21 bases sitting between them. Here the CDR3 reads CASTSAGRTINYGYTF. The DNA for the CDR3 is TGTGCCAGTACGTCCGCGGGACGTACCATTAACTATGGCTACACCTTC.

The chain joins TRBV18 to TRBJ2-7, with a tentative D call TRBD2 (5 bases). V was pared by 1 base and J by 1 base, with 11 bases between. The CDR3 is 15 amino acids. Germline V gene sequence: CDR1 KGHSH, CDR2 LQKENI. Here the CDR3 DNA reads TGTGCCAGCTCACCACAAGAGAGGGTTTCCTACGAGCAGTACTTC. Protein product: CASSPQERVSYEQYF.

This rearrangement joins TRBV13 to TRBJ2-3, with unresolved D. The CDR3 has 15 amino acids. The germline V gene has CDR1 PRHDT and CDR2 FYEKMQ (reference sequence). With 3 bases removed from V and 0 bases from J, the gap between germline ends came to 10 bases. As DNA, the CDR3 is TGTGCCAGCAGCTTTTTACAGTCTAGCACAGATACGCAGTATTTT. It codes for CASSFLQSSTDTQYF.

This chain connects TRBV7-3 to TRBJ2-3; TRBD1 might be the D (7 bases). This CDR3 region has 16 residues. V lost 5 bases and J 4 bases, leaving 19 bases between the germline ends. The V gene's germline CDR1 is SGHTA and CDR2 FQGTGA. In nucleotides, the CDR3 is TGTGCCAGCAGCCCAATCGGGGGACAGTCAGCAGATACGCAGTATTTT. It is translated as CASSPIGGQSADTQYF.

The V call is TRBV7-2, the J call TRBJ2-3; D not resolved. Trimming took 5 bases from V and 5 from J, leaving 14 bases between them. Per germline, CDR1 SGHTA and CDR2 FQGNSA. The CDR3 runs 14 residues. DNA for the CDR3: TGTGCCAGCAGCCCTCGGGCGGCGAGAGATACGCAGTATTTT. Translated: CASSPRAARDTQYF.

The CDR3 here is CASSMDGNPTNEKLFF. In DNA, the CDR3 is TGCGCCAGCTCAATGGACGGGAACCCAACTAATGAAAAACTGTTTTTT. J is TRBJ1-4 and V is TRBV5-1; D uncertain. V lost 7 bases and J 0 bases, leaving 16 bases between the germline ends. CDR1 and CDR2 (germline): SGHRS, YFSETQ. The CDR3 has 16 residues.

The chain links TRBV2 to TRBJ1-5; D might be TRBD1 (5 bases). This CDR3 region has 14 residues. From germline, CDR1 is SNHLY and CDR2 FYNNEI. Trimming cost V 6 bases and J 7 bases, with 16 bases left between them. The CDR3 region is CASSATAARQPQHF. In nucleotides, the CDR3 is TGTGCCAGCAGCGCGACAGCCGCTAGGCAGCCCCAGCATTTT. Combining the CDR3 with reference TRBV2 and TRBJ1-5 gives the whole variable domain EPEVTQTPSHQVTQMGQEVILRCVPISNHLYFYWYRQILGQKVEFLVSFYNNEISEKSEIFDDQFSVERPDGSNFTLKIRSTKLEDSAMYFCASSATAARQPQHFGDGTRLSIL.

V and J are TRBV11-1 and TRBJ2-3; D is ambiguous. This CDR3 comprises 17 residues. CDR1 is SGHAT, CDR2 FQDESV, per germline (reference sequence). The germline V and J ends were trimmed by 2 bases and 2 bases, with 17 bases remaining between them. The CDR3 sequence is CASSLRPWTGDTDTQYF. The CDR3 coding sequence is TGTGCCAGCAGCTTACGGCCCTGGACGGGTGACACAGATACGCAGTATTTT.

The genes are TRBV15 and TRBJ2-5; D may be TRBD1 (6 bases). The DNA end is a closer match to TRBJ2-7, so the J assignment may be wrong. Per germline, CDR1 LNHNV and CDR2 YYDKDF (reference sequence). The CDR3 has 14 amino acids. CDR3 in DNA: TGTGCCACCAGCACCCAGGGGCGGCAGGACGAGCAGTACTTC. Its protein product is CATSTQGRQDEQYF.

V usage is TRBV5-1 and J usage is TRBJ2-3; D is unclear. V lost 3 bases, J lost 6 bases, and 14 bases lay in between. Germline V CDR1 and CDR2: SGHRS, YFSETQ. This CDR3 has 14 amino acids. The CDR3 spells CASSSALGPDTQYF. As DNA, the CDR3 is TGCGCCAGCAGCTCGGCTTTGGGTCCCGATACGCAGTATTTT. The variable domain in full, completed from reference TRBV5-1 and TRBJ2-3, reads KAGVTQTPRYLIKTRGQQVTLSCSPISGHRSVSWYQQTPGQGLQFLFEYFSETQRNKGNFPGRFSGRQFSNSRSEMNVSTLELGDSALYLCASSSALGPDTQYFGPGTRLTVL.

The chain combines TRBV4-1 with TRBJ2-5, with a possible D match to TRBD2 (5 bases). The J call may be mistaken, given a closer DNA end match to TRBJ2-7. The CDR3 sequence is 14 residues long. Germline CDR1 and CDR2: MGHRA and YSYEKL. CDR3 nucleotide sequence: TGCGCCAGCAGCCCCCTTCTACGGGGAAACGAGCAGTACTTC. It encodes CASSPLLRGNEQYF.

The chain uses TRBV4-2 and TRBJ2-7; 7 bases align to TRBD1. Germline lookup yields CDR1 LGHNA and CDR2 YNFKEQ. V lost 1 base, J lost 0 bases, and 6 bases stayed unmatched. The CDR3 covers 16 residues. CDR3 residues: CASSQGSGQSSYEQYF. The CDR3 DNA sequence: TGTGCCAGCAGCCAAGGATCGGGACAGAGCTCCTACGAGCAGTACTTC.

The V and J genes are TRBV6-2 or TRBV6-3 and TRBJ2-5; no clear D gene. This CDR3 has 16 amino acids. Germline V CDR1 and CDR2: MNHEY, SVGEGT. V gave up 5 bases and J gave up 4 bases, with 20 bases separating them. The CDR3 nucleotides are TGTGCCAGCAGTCCTTATCTTGGTGGGTTACGAGAGACCCAGTACTTC. Protein sequence: CASSPYLGGLRETQYF.